The 28 T cell receptor beta chains presented below share a single source sample, sequenced in a study of early T cells in non-severe SARS-CoV-2 infection. TCRdb passed the 5' RACE reads through MiXCR, listing each CDR3 protein once. The data show tens of thousands of distinct CDR3 sequences, 10% to 15% seen once. The sequenced sample was whole blood. Receptors were obtained from an adult who was a healthcare worker with PCR-confirmed SARS-CoV-2 infection or an uninfected control (not recorded which).

The genes are TRBV11-2 and TRBJ2-1; TRBD2 agrees at 9 bases. Germline CDR1 is SGHAT and CDR2 is FQNNGV. Trimming cost V 5 bases and J 7 bases; bases outside gene matches: 18. CDR3 size: 18 residues. The CDR3 DNA reads as TGTGCCAGCAGCCAGTTAGCGGGGGCCCTCCGGGATCTGAATGAGCAGTTCTTC. It is translated as CASSQLAGALRDLNEQFF.

There are a few counts of this clonotype. The chain links TRBV11-2 to TRBJ2-7; D is unresolved. Germline lookup yields CDR1 SGHAT and CDR2 FQNNGV. This CDR3 is built from 14 residues. Trimming took off 5 bases at V and 2 bases at J, with 13 bases between the two ends. The DNA of the CDR3 is TGTGCCAGCAGCCCCTTCGACGGAGCCTACGAGCAGTACTTC. Amino acids: CASSPFDGAYEQYF.

This clonotype has ten or more counts. CDR3 in DNA: TGTGCCATCAGCGGCCCACCTGGGGGAGGGACAGCCGATCAGCCCCAGCATTTT. Translation gives CAISGPPGGGTADQPQHF. The J gene is TRBJ1-5, the V gene TRBV10-3; 7 nucleotides align to TRBD1. The CDR3 contains 18 residues. J lost 5 bases, V lost 6 bases, and 19 bases had no gene match. Germline V lookup: CDR1 ENHRY, CDR2 SYGVKD.

This clonotype was detected only a few times. This chain links TRBV5-1 with TRBJ2-1; 10 bases align to TRBD1. Germline V gene lookup returns CDR1 SGHRS and CDR2 YFSETQ. Trimming at V came to 0 bases and at J to 6 bases, leaving 3 bases not matched to a gene. The CDR3 extends over 15 amino acids. CDR3 sequence: CASSLAGTGVNEQFF. The CDR3 DNA reads as TGCGCCAGCAGCTTGGCGGGGACAGGGGTCAATGAGCAGTTCTTC.

This clonotype occurred many times. The genes are TRBV4-1 and TRBJ2-1, with TRBD1 matching 10 bases. Trimming took 0 bases from V and 2 from J; bases not matched to a gene: 1. CDR1 MGHRA and CDR2 YSYEKL come from the germline V gene. CDR3 length: 16 amino acids. The CDR3 sequence is CASSQDGTGAYNEQFF. In DNA, the CDR3 is TGCGCCAGCAGCCAAGATGGGACAGGGGCCTACAATGAGCAGTTCTTC.

This clonotype was counted ten times or more. The chain joins TRBV7-9 to TRBJ2-1; 10 nucleotides match TRBD2. Germline V gene data show CDR1 as SEHNR and CDR2 as FQNEAQ (reference sequence). V was clipped by 1 base and J by 7 bases; unmatched bases: 4. CDR3 length: 15 residues. The DNA for the CDR3 is TGTGCCAGCAGCTTAGGGGGACTAGCGAAAAATGAGCAGTTCTTC. Protein sequence: CASSLGGLAKNEQFF.

DNA for the CDR3: TGTGCCAGCAGCTCCTTCCGGGACAGCAATTCACCCCTCCACTTT. It yields the protein CASSSFRDSNSPLHF. The chain recombines TRBV9 with TRBJ1-6; 7 bases agree with TRBD1. Germline V gene lookup returns CDR1 SGDLS and CDR2 YYNGEE. J gave up 7 bases and V 4 bases, and 8 bases lay outside the gene matches. The CDR3 length is 15 residues.

This chain links TRBV2 with TRBJ1-5; the D gene is possibly TRBD1 (6 bases). The CDR3 consists of 14 residues. Germline values: CDR1 SNHLY, CDR2 FYNNEI. Trimming shortened V by 6 bases and J by 4 bases, and 13 bases separated the two germline ends. The CDR3: CASRARTDNQPQHF. Here the CDR3 DNA reads TGTGCCAGCAGGGCGAGGACAGATAATCAGCCCCAGCATTTT.

The sample holds many counts of this clonotype. V usage is TRBV3-1 and J usage is TRBJ2-1; possibly TRBD2 for D (5 bases). The CDR3 sequence is 12 residues long. Trimming left V 6 bases short and J 10 bases short, with 13 bases between. The germline V gene encodes CDR1 LGHDT and CDR2 YNNKEL (reference sequence). The CDR3 reads CASRQLEGEQFF. The CDR3 region has the DNA TGTGCCAGCAGGCAACTAGAAGGCGAGCAGTTCTTC.

The rearrangement links TRBV9 to TRBJ2-1, with unresolved D. Trimming took 0 bases from V and 7 from J, leaving 11 bases between them. Germline V gene sequence: CDR1 SGDLS, CDR2 YYNGEE. The CDR3 covers 14 residues. CDR3 in amino acids: CASSVEMLQNEQFF. The CDR3 DNA follows: TGTGCCAGCAGCGTAGAGATGCTACAGAATGAGCAGTTCTTC.

The chain has TRBV6-5 and TRBJ2-2; no clear D gene. The CDR3 loop spans 15 amino acids. Germline values: CDR1 MNHEY, CDR2 SVGAGI. V lost 7 bases and J lost 2, with 14 bases in between. This CDR3 is CASMKDPSNTGELFF. The CDR3 DNA reads as TGTGCCAGCATGAAGGACCCTTCAAACACCGGGGAGCTGTTTTTT.

The V call is TRBV6-2 or TRBV6-3, the J call TRBJ2-5, with 8 nucleotides matching TRBD1. Germline lookup yields CDR1 MNHEY and CDR2 SVGEGT. The CDR3 totals 13 residues. V gave up 1 base and J gave up 14 bases; unmatched junction bases: 9. The CDR3 reads CASSYLDRAAGYF. CDR3 DNA: TGTGCCAGCAGTTACTTGGACAGGGCCGCTGGATACTTC.

The chain employs TRBV28 and TRBJ2-7; D is perhaps TRBD1 or TRBD2 (5 bases each). CDR3 length equals 15 residues. V lost 6 bases and J lost 4, with 19 bases in between. CDR1 and CDR2 from the germline V gene are MDHEN and SYDVKM. CDR3: CASRPGTASPYEQYF. The CDR3 DNA reads TGTGCCAGCAGGCCCGGGACCGCCTCGCCATACGAGCAGTACTTC.

The CDR3 coding sequence is TGTGCCAGCCCCCCGAGGGACCAATGGGCCGATACGCAGTATTTT. This gives the protein CASPPRDQWADTQYF. V gene TRBV28 combines with J gene TRBJ2-3; D is possibly TRBD1 or TRBD2 (5 bases each). The V and J ends lost 8 bases and 6 bases respectively, with 21 bases between them. The CDR3 covers 15 residues. CDR1 and CDR2 from the germline V gene are MDHEN and SYDVKM.

This clonotype has just a few counts. The chain recombines TRBV6-5 with TRBJ2-3; 8 positions agree with TRBD1. Per the germline V gene, CDR1 is MNHEY and CDR2 is SVGAGI. The CDR3 is 15 amino acids. V lost 7 bases, J lost 3 bases, and 9 bases stayed unmatched. CDR3: CASKNPGQATDTQYF. The CDR3 DNA follows: TGTGCCAGCAAAAACCCGGGACAGGCAACAGATACGCAGTATTTT.

The gene calls are TRBV18 and TRBJ1-1, with 7 bases aligning to TRBD1. CDR3 length: 14 amino acids. With 2 bases clipped from V and 6 bases from J, the junction kept 6 bases outside the gene matches. The germline V gene encodes CDR1 KGHSH and CDR2 LQKENI. In DNA, the CDR3 is TGTGCCAGCTCACCAGGAGGGGGCATGGCTGAAGCTTTCTTT. Translation: CASSPGGGMAEAFF.

There are many counts of this clonotype. The chain joins TRBV20-1 to TRBJ1-1, with D possibly being TRBD1 (5 bases). Germline CDR1 is DFQATT and CDR2 is SNEGSKA (reference sequence). The CDR3 is 15 residues long. Trimming shortened V by 5 bases and J by 1 base, and 17 bases separated the two germline ends. The CDR3, as DNA: TGCAGTGCTCCCAATCTTGGGACTGGGAACACTGAAGCTTTCTTT. It is translated as CSAPNLGTGNTEAFF.

This chain connects TRBV5-1 to TRBJ1-1; D call uncertain. The CDR3 runs 14 residues. Germline CDR1 SGHRS, CDR2 YFSETQ. Trimming shortened V by 3 bases and J by 3 bases, and 12 bases separated the two germline ends. The CDR3 sequence: CASSSGSLYTEAFF. The CDR3 coding sequence is TGCGCCAGCAGCTCCGGGAGCTTGTACACTGAAGCTTTCTTT. Drawing the rest from reference TRBV5-1 and TRBJ1-1, the complete variable domain is KAGVTQTPRYLIKTRGQQVTLSCSPISGHRSVSWYQQTPGQGLQFLFEYFSETQRNKGNFPGRFSGRQFSNSRSEMNVSTLELGDSALYLCASSSGSLYTEAFFGQGTRLTVV.

The V and J genes are TRBV5-6 and TRBJ1-5; D call uncertain. Looked up from germline, CDR1 is SGHDT and CDR2 is YYEEEE. This CDR3 spans 15 amino acids. V was trimmed by 5 bases and J by 0 bases, leaving 12 bases between them. This CDR3 is CASRRRGDSNQPQHF. For the CDR3, the DNA is TGTGCCAGCAGACGTCGGGGAGATAGCAATCAGCCCCAGCATTTT.

The CDR3 loop reads CAISEQGGIAYGYTF. CDR3 coding DNA: TGTGCCATCAGTGAGCAAGGGGGCATTGCCTATGGCTACACCTTC. V is TRBV10-3 and J is TRBJ1-2; the match to TRBD1 covers 7 bases. Germline V gene data show CDR1 as ENHRY and CDR2 as SYGVKD. The V and J ends lost 2 bases and 4 bases, in that order; junction bases with no gene match: 7. The CDR3 spans 15 residues.

This clonotype turned up a few times. The genes are TRBV12-3 or TRBV12-4 and TRBJ1-5; D possibly corresponds to TRBD1 (5 bases). The V end lost 3 bases, the J end lost 4 bases, and 13 bases lay between the germline ends. This CDR3 region has 15 residues. The CDR3 loop reads CASSLGTGVNQPQHF. The DNA for the CDR3 is TGTGCCAGCAGTTTGGGGACGGGAGTGAATCAGCCCCAGCATTTT.

This clonotype appeared many times. This chain connects TRBV10-2 to TRBJ2-2; D is ambiguous. The CDR3 loop spans 13 amino acids. CDR1 and CDR2 (germline): WSHSY, SAAADI. Trimming took 3 bases from V and 6 from J, leaving 8 bases between them. The CDR3 DNA sequence: TGCGCCAGCAGTGATGTCCTCGCCGGGGAGCTGTTTTTT. Amino acids: CASSDVLAGELFF.

This chain joins TRBV15 and TRBJ2-5, with D possibly matching TRBD1 (6 bases). Germline-derived CDR1 and CDR2 are LNHNV and YYDKDF (reference sequence). V was clipped by 5 bases and J by 4 bases, with 11 bases between them. CDR3 length: 13 amino acids. CDR3: CATSGDTRETQYF. DNA for the CDR3: TGTGCCACCAGCGGGGACACAAGAGAGACCCAGTACTTC.

This clonotype came up a few times. This chain joins TRBV20-1 and TRBJ2-7, with 7 bases that match TRBD1. Germline CDR1 and CDR2: DFQATT and SNEGSKA (reference sequence). The CDR3 extends over 13 amino acids. V lost 6 bases to trimming and J lost 2 bases; unmatched junction nucleotides: 7. The CDR3, as DNA: TGCAGTGCGTCGGGACAGCCGGCCTACGAGCAGTACTTC. It translates to CSASGQPAYEQYF.

The CDR3 coding sequence is TGTGCCAGCAGCCAAGATTCGGAAGACCAGTACTTC. Residues: CASSQDSEDQYF. This sequence joins TRBV3-1 and TRBJ2-5; D remains ambiguous. The germline V gene has CDR1 LGHDT and CDR2 YNNKEL (reference sequence). The CDR3 consists of 12 residues. The ends were cut back, 0 bases at V and 10 bases at J, with 9 bases in the middle.

This clonotype was picked up many times. The chain uses TRBV11-3 and TRBJ1-5; 8 bases fit TRBD1. The trim removed 6 bases at V and 3 bases at J, leaving 19 bases unmatched. This CDR3 spans 19 amino acids. Germline V lookup: CDR1 SGHNT, CDR2 YENEEA. The CDR3 protein is CASSRTNALGTGSNQPQHF. The CDR3, as DNA: TGTGCCAGCAGTCGTACCAATGCACTTGGGACAGGCTCCAATCAGCCCCAGCATTTT.

The chain joins TRBV12-3 or TRBV12-4 to TRBJ2-7; no clear D gene. V gave up 4 bases and J gave up 0 bases, with 10 bases separating them. CDR3 size: 14 residues. Written as DNA, the CDR3 is TGTGCCAGCAGTTCGGCTTCTTACTCCTACGAGCAGTACTTC. It translates to CASSSASYSYEQYF.

This clonotype was detected a few times. This chain joins TRBV7-9 and TRBJ2-5, with 12 bases matching TRBD1. This CDR3 has 15 residues. Germline values: CDR1 SEHNR, CDR2 FQNEAQ (reference sequence). V lost 5 bases, J lost 5 bases, and 6 bases stayed unmatched. CDR3 protein: CASSTGQGATETQYF. The CDR3 DNA reads as TGTGCCAGCAGCACGGGACAGGGGGCAACGGAGACCCAGTACTTC.